The rows below give T cell receptor beta chains drawn from one sample of a study of blood T cell repertoires in COVID-19. Sequencing was performed with immunoSEQ multiplex PCR; in TCRdb, only in-frame clones are kept and a portion is missing. The repertoire consists of some 330,000 clones, with 80% to 85% occurring once and the leading ten covering 5% to 6%. The sequenced sample consisted of PBMCs or T cells enriched from blood (not recorded which). The origin of the receptors is a woman aged 45-65 years who had recovered from COVID-19. Both conserved end residues are part of each CDR3. The D gene is left open where the match is weak. Clone size is given for some rows only: seen once, a few or many times, or a class if the clone is expanded.

J gene	D gene	V gene	clone size	CDR3 DNA	CDR3 protein
TRBJ1-6	.	TRBV5-4	.	TGTGCCAGCAGCGGCCCCGGACAGTATAATTCACCCCTCCACTTT	CASSGPGQYNSPLHF
TRBJ2-3	.	TRBV24-1	.	TGTGCCACCAGTGATACGCAGGGGACAGATACGCAGTATTTT	CATSDTQGTDTQYF
TRBJ2-7	TRBD2	TRBV4-3	.	TGCGCCAGCAGCCTAGAACTAGCGGGAGGCCCGTTCGAGCAGTACTTC	CASSLELAGGPFEQYF
TRBJ2-7	.	TRBV29-1	.	TGCAGCGTGCGGACACAATACTCCTACGAGCAGTACTTC	CSVRTQYSYEQYF
TRBJ1-1	.	TRBV25-1	.	TGTGCCAGCAGTGAATCTGGCATGAACACTGAAGCTTTCTTT	CASSESGMNTEAFF
TRBJ1-1	.	TRBV4-2	.	TGTGCCAGCAGCCCACCCGCATCCGGCACTGAAGCTTTCTTT	CASSPPASGTEAFF
TRBJ1-2	.	TRBV28	.	TGTGCCAGCAGCACCGGGGGGAGGGGACGTGGCTACACCTTC	CASSTGGRGRGYTF
TRBJ1-2	TRBD1	TRBV7-9	.	TGTGCCAGCAGCTTAGGGCAGGGGGGTTTCGAGGACTATGGCTACACCTTC	CASSLGQGGFEDYGYTF
TRBJ1-4	.	TRBV7-2	.	TGTGCCAGCAGCACCCGGGGCACCAGGGGCGGTAATGAAAAACTGTTTTTT	CASSTRGTRGGNEKLFF
TRBJ1-2	TRBD1	TRBV3-1/TRBV3-2	.	TGTGCCAGCAGCCAAAGAGCCCGGACAGGTTTAAGCTATGGCTACACCTTC	CASSQRARTGLSYGYTF
TRBJ1-5	.	TRBV2	.	TGTGCCAGCAGTGAACGACAGGTCAATCAGCCCCAGCATTTT	CASSERQVNQPQHF
TRBJ2-5	.	TRBV18	.	TGTGCCAGCTCAACCAGGGAGACCCAGTACTTC	CASSTRETQYF
TRBJ2-1	.	TRBV14	.	TGTGCCAGCAGCCAAGCAGGCGGGAACTTCAGGGAGCAGTTCTTC	CASSQAGGNFREQFF
TRBJ2-5	.	TRBV15	.	TGTGCCACCAGCAGAGATCGGGGTGAGACCCAGTACTTC	CATSRDRGETQYF
TRBJ2-1	.	TRBV12-3/TRBV12-4	.	TGTGCCAGCAGTTTAGCGGACAGTGCCATGTTCTTC	CASSLADSAMFF
TRBJ2-7	TRBD1	TRBV29-1	.	TGCAGCGTTGGAGGGACAGCTTACGAGCAGTACTTC	CSVGGTAYEQYF
TRBJ2-1	TRBD2	TRBV4-2	.	TGTGCCAGCAGCCAAGGGGATATGGGCGGGGGTGAGCAGTTCTTC	CASSQGDMGGGEQFF
TRBJ1-1	.	TRBV30	.	TGTGCCTGGAGTGGTTTCTCCACTGAAGCTTTCTTT	CAWSGFSTEAFF
TRBJ2-2	TRBD2	TRBV19	.	TGTGCCAGTAGTATAAGCGGGAGTCCCGCCGGGGAGCTGTTTTTT	CASSISGSPAGELFF
TRBJ1-4	.	TRBV7-2	.	TGTGCCAGCAGCGAACAGGGTCCTGGGTCTGGTGAAAAACTGTTTTTT	CASSEQGPGSGEKLFF
TRBJ1-6	.	TRBV9	.	TGTGCCAGCAGCGATTCAGGGAATTCACCCCTCCACTTT	CASSDSGNSPLHF
TRBJ1-5	TRBD1	TRBV19	.	TGTGCCAGTAGTATACCGACAGGGGGGAGCAATCAGCCCCAGCATTTT	CASSIPTGGSNQPQHF
TRBJ2-3	.	TRBV5-1	once	TGCGCCAGCAGCCCAAGGGGTGTAGGCACAGATACGCAGTATTTT	CASSPRGVGTDTQYF
TRBJ1-2	.	TRBV24-1	.	TGTGCCACCAGTGCGAGTTGGTTCAACTATGGCTACACCTTC	CATSASWFNYGYTF
TRBJ1-1	.	TRBV19	.	TGTGCCAGTAAGGAAAGGGGTGATGAAGCTTTCTTT	CASKERGDEAFF
TRBJ1-2	TRBD1	TRBV23-1	.	TGCGCCAGCAGACCCCAGGACAGGGAGGACTATGGCTACACCTTC	CASRPQDREDYGYTF
TRBJ1-1	.	TRBV11-3	.	TGTGCCAGCAGCTTGTACAGGGACACTGAAGCTTTCTTT	CASSLYRDTEAFF
TRBJ2-5	.	TRBV9	.	TGTGCCAGCAGCCCCCGGGTTTACCAAGAGACCCAGTACTTC	CASSPRVYQETQYF
TRBJ2-4	.	TRBV11-2	.	TGTGCCAGCAGCTTTTATCCCTACATTCAGTACTTC	CASSFYPYIQYF
TRBJ1-1	.	TRBV27	.	TGTGCCAGCCGATCGGTTAACTTCGGTGTTATCGCTGAAGCTTTCTTT	CASRSVNFGVIAEAFF
TRBJ1-1	.	TRBV25-1	.	TGTGCCAGCGGTACACAGAACACTGAAGCTTTCTTT	CASGTQNTEAFF
TRBJ2-2	TRBD2	TRBV5-1	.	TGCGCCAGCAGCTTGGGGACTAGCGGGGGCACCGGGGAGCTGTTTTTT	CASSLGTSGGTGELFF
TRBJ1-1	.	TRBV12-3/TRBV12-4	.	TGTGCCAGCAGTCTGGACAGTCCCACTGAAGCTTTCTTT	CASSLDSPTEAFF
TRBJ1-2	.	TRBV4-1	.	TGCGCCAGCAGCCTCGCTACCACTTTTTCGGGCTACACCTTC	CASSLATTFSGYTF
TRBJ1-2	TRBD1	TRBV5-4	.	TGTGCCAGCAGCTTAGGGGGCGGAAACGTTAACTATGGCTACACCTTC	CASSLGGGNVNYGYTF
TRBJ2-1	.	TRBV27	.	TGTGCCAGCCGTTGGGCGGGTAATACCTACAATGAGCAGTTCTTC	CASRWAGNTYNEQFF
TRBJ1-3	TRBD1	TRBV7-2	.	TGTGCCAGCAGCGGGTCAGGGGGCCGGAACACCATATATTTT	CASSGSGGRNTIYF
TRBJ1-1	.	TRBV27	.	TGTGCCAGCAGTTCAGGCTCTTTGAACACTGAAGCTTTCTTT	CASSSGSLNTEAFF
TRBJ2-7	TRBD1	TRBV7-9	.	TGTGCCAGCAGCTCCCTTCCGACGGACAGGTCCTACGAGCAGTACTTC	CASSSLPTDRSYEQYF
TRBJ1-1	.	TRBV2	.	TGTGCCAGCAGTGATATCGGGGTGAACACTGAAGCTTTCTTT	CASSDIGVNTEAFF
TRBJ1-1	.	TRBV4-3	once	TGCGCCAGCAGCCAAGCTCACCCCGAGGGCACTGAAGCTTTCTTT	CASSQAHPEGTEAFF
TRBJ2-7	.	TRBV18	.	TGTGCCAGCTCACCGAGCCAGAACCAAGGACAGCCTTTCTCGTACGAGCAGTACTTC	CASSPSQNQGQPFSYEQYF
TRBJ2-3	.	TRBV18	.	TGTGCCAGCTCACAAAAAGGACTCCCTACAGATACGCAGTATTTT	CASSQKGLPTDTQYF
TRBJ2-3	TRBD2	TRBV7-2	.	TGTGCCAGCAGCTTAGTAGGGTCTAGCGGGGGGGCCCCTGATACGCAGTATTTT	CASSLVGSSGGAPDTQYF
TRBJ1-1	.	TRBV5-5	few	TGTGCCAGCAGCTTCGGGGTCGTTTACACTGAAGCTTTCTTT	CASSFGVVYTEAFF
TRBJ2-5	TRBD2	TRBV7-9	.	TGTGCCAGCAGCCCCTTGACTAGCGGGGAATGGGAGACCCAGTACTTC	CASSPLTSGEWETQYF
TRBJ1-6	.	TRBV6-2/TRBV6-3	.	TGTGCCAGCAGTTCGGGGGGCCGGGGTGATTCACCCCTCCACTTT	CASSSGGRGDSPLHF
TRBJ1-1	.	TRBV6-5	.	TGTGCCAGCAGACAGAAGAACACTGAAGCTTTCTTT	CASRQKNTEAFF
TRBJ2-7	TRBD2	TRBV2	.	TGTGCCAGCGGACTAGCGGTCACCTACGAGCAGTACTTC	CASGLAVTYEQYF
TRBJ2-1	TRBD2	TRBV30	.	TGTGCCTGGAGTACCAAAAAGGGACTAGCGGGGGGTGAGCAGTTCTTC	CAWSTKKGLAGGEQFF
TRBJ2-1	TRBD2	TRBV7-3	.	TGTGCCAGCAGCTCAGCTAGCGGGGGGTACAATGAGCAGTTCTTC	CASSSASGGYNEQFF
TRBJ1-5	.	TRBV30	.	TGTGCCTGGAGTGTACACACCCGCAATCAGCCCCAGCATTTT	CAWSVHTRNQPQHF
TRBJ2-1	TRBD2	TRBV29-1	.	TGCAGCGTCGAGACGACGACTAGCGGGGGCTACAATGAGCAGTTCTTC	CSVETTTSGGYNEQFF
TRBJ2-5	.	TRBV5-8	.	TGTGCCAGCAGCTTCCCAGGGAGGTTTGGAGAGACCCAGTACTTC	CASSFPGRFGETQYF
TRBJ1-5	.	TRBV27	few	TGTGCCAGCAGTTTAAGGGGCAGGGGACCCAATCAGCCCCAGCATTTT	CASSLRGRGPNQPQHF
TRBJ2-7	.	TRBV18	once	TGTGCCAGCTCACAACAGGGACACGAGCAGTACTTC	CASSQQGHEQYF
TRBJ1-1	.	TRBV2	.	TGTGCCAGCAGTGGTGGTCTAACGGTGTTGAACACTGAAGCTTTCTTT	CASSGGLTVLNTEAFF
TRBJ1-3	TRBD1	TRBV5-6	.	TGTGCCAGCAGACCGAGACAGGGAAGCTCTGGAAACACCATATATTTT	CASRPRQGSSGNTIYF